This TCR beta chain appears in the sequencing data of a study of glioma-infiltrating T cells. Study-level points and caveats: Only very few CDR3 sequences appeared in both tissue and blood. Tissue-blood divergence was below expectation in non-neoplastic patients, above in gliomas.

By share of the sample, this clonotype is medium-sized (0.01 to 0.1%). Its target is unknown. The iRepertoire nested amplicon-rescue multiplex PCR amplified TCR alpha and beta CDR3s from RNA. Input was about 95-400 ng of tissue mRNA or PBMC total RNA. Each CDR3 protein is one row after TCRdb ran MiXCR on the multiplex PCR reads. Of 1,500 to 2,000 distinct CDR3 sequences in the sample, 25% to 35% were seen once. The sample taken for sequencing was glioma tissue, nonneoplastic brain tissue, or PBMCs (not recorded which). The TCR comes from a human donor with low-grade glioma or glioblastoma, undergoing nonglioma brain surgery, or in good health (not recorded which).

This CDR3 reads CASSLDSMNTEAFF. Here the CDR3 DNA reads TGTGCCAGCAGCCTGGACAGTATGAACACTGAAGCTTTCTTT. The rearrangement joins TRBV5-4 to TRBJ1-1; tentatively, D is TRBD1 (6 bases). The V gene lost 4 bases and the J gene lost 0 bases, with 10 bases spanning the gap. This CDR3 comprises 14 residues. CDR1 SGHNT and CDR2 YYREEE come from the germline V gene (reference sequence).